This T cell receptor (beta chain) was retrieved from a study of shared T cell receptors in the human thymus. Clones were read by immunoSEQ multiplex PCR, and TCRdb kept only the in-frame ones, dropping some. This table has some 660,000 clones, around 87% appearing once. Germline V CDR1 and CDR2: MGHDK, SYGVNS. V lost 4 bases and J lost 3; bases outside the gene matches: 4. This CDR3 has 15 residues. The sample was also linked to a second study, of human thymus T cells.

The specimen was thymocytes. The chain has TRBV25-1 and TRBJ2-7, with TRBD1 identical over 12 bases. This receptor was taken from a boy under two years old with a congenital heart defect. The CDR3 nucleotides read TGTGCCAGCAGTGTTTGGGACAGGGGGCTCTACGAGCAGTACTTC. Its translation is CASSVWDRGLYEQYF.